Reported below is one TCR beta chain. CDR1 is MDHEN and CDR2 is SYDVKM in the germline V gene. V lost 7 bases and J lost 7, with 19 bases in between. There are 14 residues in the CDR3. Naive CD8 populations comprised CD45RO-negative cells positively selected for CCR7, excluding terminally differentiated effector memory CD45RA+ cells. The sample is drawn from a study of shared clonotypes between healthy human individuals. Data came from immunoSEQ multiplex PCR; TCRdb stores just in-frame clones and leaves some out. This table has around 1.9 million clones, around 93% appearing once. Sequenced material: naive CD8+ T cells from PBMCs. The sequence was obtained from a young man in good health. Some clones in this sample may be carry-over from other donors' samples. This chain connects TRBV28 to TRBJ2-5; D perhaps matches TRBD1 (6 bases). This CDR3 reads CASTYRDRTGTQYF. CDR3 DNA sequence: TGTGCCAGCACCTACCGCGACAGGACCGGGACCCAGTACTTC.